This T cell receptor (beta chain) is drawn from a study of cytomegalovirus exposure and HLA in healthy donors. The overall study: Inside one of the first data releases sat some 85 million unique TCRs taken from HLA-typed donors. Study-level findings and limits: As was reported, the classifier diagnosed cytomegalovirus status with high specificity and sensitivity.

In the case of this clone: Its antigen is currently unknown.

PCR was performed using 60 Vbeta and 13 Jbeta primers. Using immunoSEQ multiplex PCR, the repertoire was profiled, and TCRdb retains in-frame clones only, with some absent. The sample shows 180,000 or so clones, more than 60% of them seen only once. This receptor was taken from a man aged 18 to 30 in good health and CMV-seronegative. The specimen was PBMCs.

Here the CDR3 DNA reads TGCGCCAGCAGCACCGTCTTAGGGGTAAGCTCCTACGAGCAGTACTTC. Its translation: CASSTVLGVSSYEQYF. The chain employs TRBV4-3 and TRBJ2-7; tentatively, D is TRBD1 (5 bases). The V end lost 5 bases, the J end lost 0 bases, and 17 bases lay between the germline ends. The CDR3 spans 16 residues. Germline CDR1 LGHNA, CDR2 YSLEER.